This T cell receptor beta chain was obtained from a study of CD8 T cells in Susac syndrome. From blood CD8+ and CD4+ T cells, TCR beta sequences were generated. J was trimmed by 7 bases and V by 3 bases; bases with no gene match: 4. The germline V gene encodes CDR1 SGHTA and CDR2 FQGNSA. CDR3 size: 15 residues. Random hexamers were used to reverse transcribe an amount of roughly 0.45 to 1 ug RNA. TCRdb reprocessed the immunoSEQ multiplex PCR reads with MiXCR, giving one entry per CDR3 protein. The sample yields 240,000 or so distinct CDR3 sequences, less than 96% seen once. This chain connects TRBV7-2 to TRBJ2-2, with 11 bases matching TRBD2. The clonotype originates from a human donor with Susac syndrome. The sequencing sample was made of CD4+ T cells from PBMCs. In nucleotides, the CDR3 is TGTGCCAGCAGCTTGGGCGGACTAGCGGGCGGGGAGCTGTTTTTT. Protein product: CASSLGGLAGGELFF.